One and the same sample provided the 27 T cell receptor beta chains below, sequenced in a study of T cell responses to AZD1222 COVID-19 vaccine (dated by TCRdb to the early 2020s). Libraries were made using the immunoSEQ multiplex PCR assay. The immuneACCESS repertoire file appears here via TCRdb, limited to in-frame rearrangements. These files lack a portion of the clones; in checked studies, under half of the deficit traces to unresolved V genes, and the cause of the others is not known. Recorded for this sample are about 110,000 clones; roughly nine tenths of them occurred a single time. The ten most abundant clones make up 35% to 55% of the sample. The meaning of the sample's time point label: about 28 days (+/-7) after the second vaccine dose. Material: peripheral blood, obtained 28 days after the second AZD1222 dose. The receptors stem from an adult who received the AZD1222 COVID-19 vaccine.

V is TRBV7-2 and J is TRBJ2-7, with 9 bases identical to TRBD1. The V segment lost 5 bases and the J segment 7 bases; nucleotides outside the gene matches: 12. Per germline, CDR1 SGHTA and CDR2 FQGNSA. The CDR3 covers 15 residues. The CDR3 region has the DNA TGTGCCAGCAGCCTACAGGGGGCCGGGGTCGGGGAGCAGTACTTC. Translation: CASSLQGAGVGEQYF.

This chain connects TRBV28 to TRBJ1-2; no firm D call. There are 12 residues in the CDR3. Germline CDR1 is MDHEN and CDR2 is SYDVKM. Trimming cost V 2 bases and J 0 bases, with 1 base left between them. CDR3: CASSLANYGYTF. DNA for the CDR3: TGTGCCAGCAGTTTAGCTAACTATGGCTACACCTTC.

This clone was detected only once. One end of the junction varies from germline; a read error may be responsible. This chain connects TRBV20-1 to TRBJ2-7, with D uncertain. The CDR3 is 12 residues long. CDR1 is DFQATT, CDR2 SNEGSKA, per germline (reference sequence). The chain's CDR3 is CSASYSALEQYF. In DNA, the CDR3 is TGCAGCGCTAGTTACTCCGCCCTCGAGCAGTACTTC.

This chain links TRBV5-4 with TRBJ2-5; 11 bases map to TRBD2. CDR3 length: 15 amino acids. Germline CDR1 SGHNT, CDR2 YYREEE (reference sequence). Trimming removed 2 bases from V and 4 bases from J; junction bases left unmatched: 4. CDR3 sequence: CASSFGTSGGETQYF. CDR3 nucleotides: TGTGCCAGCAGCTTTGGGACTAGCGGTGGAGAGACCCAGTACTTC. Full variable domain (rest looked up from reference TRBV5-4 and TRBJ2-5): ETGVTQSPTHLIKTRGQQVTLRCSSQSGHNTVSWYQQALGQGPQFIFQYYREEENGRGNFPPRFSGLQFPNYSSELNVNALELDDSALYLCASSFGTSGGETQYFGPGTRLLVL.

The V and J genes are TRBV18 and TRBJ2-2; 8 nucleotides line up with TRBD2. The CDR3 has 16 amino acids. The J segment lost 0 bases and the V segment lost 6 bases, leaving 6 bases of the junction unmatched. CDR1 is KGHSH and CDR2 is LQKENI in the germline V gene. In nucleotides, the CDR3 is TGTGCCAGCTCCCCGCCGGGACTAGCGAACACCGGGGAGCTGTTTTTT. Translated: CASSPPGLANTGELFF.

This clone was found a few times. The J gene is TRBJ2-3, the V gene TRBV24-1, with TRBD2 matching 9 bases. Trimming removed 9 bases from V and 1 base from J; junction bases left unmatched: 7. CDR3 size: 15 residues. The germline V gene encodes CDR1 KGHDR and CDR2 SFDVKD. This CDR3 reads CATVGVAGGTDTQYF. The CDR3 region has the DNA TGTGCCACCGTTGGGGTAGCGGGAGGCACAGATACGCAGTATTTT.

This chain connects TRBV2 to TRBJ1-1; D uncertain. The CDR3 spans 15 residues. Germline V CDR1 and CDR2: SNHLY, FYNNEI. Trimming stripped 5 bases from V and 4 bases from J, with 17 bases between. The CDR3 DNA sequence: TGTGCCAGCAGTTACCCCGGGTCTCCAGGCACTGAAGCTTTCTTT. It specifies CASSYPGSPGTEAFF.

The chain combines TRBV7-2 with TRBJ2-3; 15 bases are a match to TRBD2. The germline gives CDR1 SGHTA, CDR2 FQGNSA. V dropped 6 bases and J dropped 4; count of bases not matched to a gene: 11. The CDR3 consists of 18 residues. DNA of the CDR3: TGTGCCAGCAGTCTTCGGACTAGCGGGAGGGCCTTGTCAGATACGCAGTATTTT. It yields the protein CASSLRTSGRALSDTQYF. Full variable domain (rest looked up from reference TRBV7-2 and TRBJ2-3): GAGVSQSPSNKVTEKGKDVELRCDPISGHTALYWYRQSLGQGLEFLIYFQGNSAPDKSGLPSDRFSAERTGGSVSTLTIQRTQQEDSAVYLCASSLRTSGRALSDTQYFGPGTRLTVL.

This chain uses TRBV30 with TRBJ2-1; 8 nucleotides align to TRBD2. This CDR3 has 15 amino acids. Germline trimming cut 3 bases from V and 7 bases from J; bases unmatched to any gene: 11. Germline CDR1 is GTSNPN and CDR2 is SVGIG (reference sequence). The CDR3 DNA follows: TGTGCCTGGAGGGGAGCGGGAGCCACGGGGAATGAGCAGTTCTTC. The encoded protein is CAWRGAGATGNEQFF.

This clone appeared once. The sample carries other DNA sequences with the same CDR3. The rearrangement links TRBV18 to TRBJ1-5; the D is unclear. The V gene lost 6 bases and the J gene lost 0 bases, with 6 bases spanning the gap. CDR3 length equals 13 residues. Germline CDR1 reads KGHSH; CDR2 reads LQKENI. CDR3 DNA: TGTGCCAGCTCGGGAGGTAGCAATCAGCCCCAGCATTTT. Amino acid sequence: CASSGGSNQPQHF.

The CDR3 protein is CASRRDRVVYEQYF. In DNA, the CDR3 is TGTGCCAGCAGGAGGGACAGGGTTGTATACGAGCAGTACTTC. This rearrangement joins TRBV28 to TRBJ2-7, with 9 bases lining up with TRBD1. The CDR3 loop spans 14 amino acids. Germline-derived CDR1 and CDR2 are MDHEN and SYDVKM. V lost 6 bases to trimming and J lost 4 bases; unmatched junction nucleotides: 7. The full variable domain, its missing parts supplied by reference TRBV28 and TRBJ2-7, is DVKVTQSSRYLVKRTGEKVFLECVQDMDHENMFWYRQDPGLGLRLIYFSYDVKMKEKGDIPEGYSVSREKKERFSLILESASTNQTSMYLCASRRDRVVYEQYFGPGTRLTVT.

The chain carries TRBV5-1 and TRBJ2-1; D may match TRBD1 or TRBD2 (6 bases each). Germline V lookup: CDR1 SGHRS, CDR2 YFSETQ. V dropped 4 bases and J dropped 8 bases, with 22 bases sitting between them. The CDR3 covers 16 residues. The CDR3 DNA reads TGCGCCAGCAGCGTACTGTCCGGCCCCGGGGGCGATGAGCAGTTCTTC. This encodes CASSVLSGPGGDEQFF.

This chain joins TRBV3-1 (or the pseudogene TRBV3-2) and TRBJ2-2; TRBD1 agrees at 8 bases. The CDR3 runs 16 residues. CDR1 and CDR2 (germline): LGHDT, YNNKEL (reference sequence). Unmatched junction bases numbered 6, after V lost 2 bases and J lost 4 bases. In DNA form, the CDR3 reads TGTGCCAGCAGCCAAACAGGGGGGTTAGGCACCGGGGAGCTGTTTTTT. This codes for CASSQTGGLGTGELFF.

The rearrangement joins TRBV28 to TRBJ2-2; 7 positions agree with TRBD1. Per germline, CDR1 MDHEN and CDR2 SYDVKM. CDR3 length: 14 amino acids. Germline trimming cut 5 bases from V and 9 bases from J; bases unmatched to any gene: 9. CDR3 residues: CASSLTGVLRELFF. CDR3 in DNA: TGTGCCAGCAGTCTCACAGGGGTCTTACGGGAGCTGTTTTTT. Variable domain in full (rest from reference TRBV28 and TRBJ2-2): DVKVTQSSRYLVKRTGEKVFLECVQDMDHENMFWYRQDPGLGLRLIYFSYDVKMKEKGDIPEGYSVSREKKERFSLILESASTNQTSMYLCASSLTGVLRELFFGEGSRLTVL.

This clone turned up a few times. This chain connects TRBV5-1 to TRBJ1-6; D is perhaps TRBD1 (5 bases). The germline V gene encodes CDR1 SGHRS and CDR2 YFSETQ. The CDR3 runs to 17 residues. V was clipped by 4 bases and J by 5 bases, with 19 bases between them. The DNA of the CDR3 is TGCGCCAGCAGCCGTTATTCGGGGACTTTTAATAATTCACCCCTCCACTTT. Translated, it gives CASSRYSGTFNNSPLHF.

With regard to this clone: An end of the junction does not agree with germline; a read error may underlie this. The chain links TRBV5-1 to TRBJ1-2; no clear D. The CDR3 is made up of 15 amino acids. The germline V gene has CDR1 SGHRS and CDR2 YFSETQ. The CDR3 DNA is TGCGTCAGCAGCACAAAATCCTACGGTGGGGATGGCTACACCTTC. Its protein is CVSSTKSYGGDGYTF.

V and J are TRBV9 and TRBJ2-3; D might be TRBD1 (5 bases). The length of the CDR3 is 14 residues. V was pared by 3 bases and J by 3 bases, with 11 bases between. Germline CDR1 and CDR2: SGDLS and YYNGEE. The DNA for the CDR3 is TGTGCCAGCAGCGAGGGGCTAGGGACAGATACGCAGTATTTT. Its protein is CASSEGLGTDTQYF.

The V and J genes are TRBV6-5 and TRBJ2-7, with a tentative D call TRBD1 (5 bases). Germline lookup yields CDR1 MNHEY and CDR2 SVGAGI. This CDR3 is built from 13 residues. Deletions cut 6 bases from V and 4 bases from J, with 13 bases between. The CDR3 here is CASSMRRGYEQYF. CDR3 in DNA: TGTGCCAGCAGCATGAGAAGGGGTTACGAGCAGTACTTC.

The V call is TRBV6-5, the J call TRBJ2-5, with 8 bases lining up with TRBD1. Germline V gene sequence: CDR1 MNHEY, CDR2 SVGAGI. The CDR3 runs to 13 residues. J gave up 6 bases and V 7 bases, and 7 bases lay outside the gene matches. This CDR3 is CASTGQGRKTQYF. Written as DNA, the CDR3 is TGTGCCAGCACCGGACAGGGAAGAAAGACCCAGTACTTC.

This clone was counted many times. The rearrangement links TRBV30 to TRBJ2-7, with D possibly matching TRBD1 (6 bases). Germline V gene sequence: CDR1 GTSNPN, CDR2 SVGIG (reference sequence). V lost 3 bases and J lost 4, with 16 bases in between. The CDR3 runs 14 residues. DNA for the CDR3: TGTGCCTGGAGAGCGACAGGCGCCTATTACGAGCAGTACTTC. It codes for CAWRATGAYYEQYF.

The rearrangement joins TRBV11-3 to TRBJ2-7, with D hard to call. Deletions cut 1 base from V and 0 bases from J, with 7 bases between. Germline-derived CDR1 and CDR2 are SGHNT and YENEEA. This CDR3 comprises 14 residues. CDR3 in amino acids: CASSLVRYSYEQYF. The CDR3 nucleotides are TGTGCCAGCAGCTTAGTGAGGTACTCCTACGAGCAGTACTTC.

J is TRBJ1-5 and V is TRBV27; D is unresolved. The germline V and J ends were trimmed by 4 bases and 11 bases, with 15 bases remaining between them. This CDR3 region has 13 residues. CDR1 MNHEY and CDR2 SMNVEV come from the germline V gene (reference sequence). DNA for the CDR3: TGTGCCAGCAGTTCGACCCTTTTGAGGGCCCAGCATTTT. It specifies CASSSTLLRAQHF.

This clone was found once. The V call is TRBV9, the J call TRBJ2-2, with D perhaps TRBD1 (7 bases). The germline CDR1 and CDR2 sequences are SGDLS and YYNGEE. This CDR3 comprises 14 residues. The germline V and J ends were trimmed by 0 bases and 8 bases, with 11 bases remaining between them. The CDR3 sequence is CASSVGTGGGELFF. The DNA for the CDR3 is TGTGCCAGCAGCGTAGGGACAGGAGGGGGGGAGCTGTTTTTT. Full variable domain (missing parts from reference TRBV9 and TRBJ2-2): DSGVTQTPKHLITATGQRVTLRCSPRSGDLSVYWYQQSLDQGLQFLIQYYNGEERAKGNILERFSAQQFPDLHSELNLSSLELGDSALYFCASSVGTGGGELFFGEGSRLTVL.

A few counts support this clone. The chain is built from TRBV6-5 and TRBJ1-5; D is undetermined. The CDR3 covers 13 residues. Germline assignment: CDR1 MNHEY and CDR2 SVGAGI. V was clipped by 6 bases and J by 6 bases, with 12 bases between them. The CDR3 protein is CASSFGYLQPQHF. The CDR3 DNA is TGTGCCAGCAGCTTTGGGTACCTTCAGCCCCAGCATTTT.

The genes are TRBV11-3 and TRBJ2-5; maybe TRBD2 (6 bases). The ends were cut back, 3 bases at V and 1 base at J, with 15 bases in the middle. Germline assignment: CDR1 SGHNT and CDR2 YENEEA. The CDR3 extends over 16 amino acids. The CDR3 sequence is CASSLGLSRGQETQYF. The CDR3 DNA reads TGTGCCAGCAGCTTGGGGTTATCGCGGGGCCAAGAGACCCAGTACTTC.

DNA for the CDR3: TGTGCCAGCAGTTCCCACCTCAGCCGTGAAGCTTTCTTT. The encoded protein is CASSSHLSREAFF. V gene TRBV28 combines with J gene TRBJ1-1; D gene ambiguous. The CDR3 extends over 13 amino acids. Germline values: CDR1 MDHEN, CDR2 SYDVKM. The V end was cut by 4 bases, the J end by 7 bases, with 13 bases between.

The CDR3 loop reads CASKSLPYTGELFF. CDR3 DNA sequence: TGTGCCAGTAAGAGCTTACCTTACACCGGGGAGCTGTTTTTT. The chain employs TRBV19 and TRBJ2-2; D call uncertain. This CDR3 comprises 14 residues. Trimming cost V 7 bases and J 3 bases, with 12 bases left between them. The V gene's germline CDR1 is LNHDA and CDR2 SQIVND (reference sequence).